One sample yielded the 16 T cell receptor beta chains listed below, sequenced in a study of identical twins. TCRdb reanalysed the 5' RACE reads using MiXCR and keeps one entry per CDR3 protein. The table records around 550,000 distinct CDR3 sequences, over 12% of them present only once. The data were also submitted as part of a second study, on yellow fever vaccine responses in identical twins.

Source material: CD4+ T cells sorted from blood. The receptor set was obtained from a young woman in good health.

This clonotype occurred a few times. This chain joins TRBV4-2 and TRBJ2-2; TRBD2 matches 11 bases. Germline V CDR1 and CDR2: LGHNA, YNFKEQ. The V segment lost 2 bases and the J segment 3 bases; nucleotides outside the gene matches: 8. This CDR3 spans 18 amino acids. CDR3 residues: CASSQLGLAELHTGELFF. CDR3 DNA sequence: TGTGCCAGCAGCCAACTGGGACTAGCGGAGTTACACACCGGGGAGCTGTTTTTT.

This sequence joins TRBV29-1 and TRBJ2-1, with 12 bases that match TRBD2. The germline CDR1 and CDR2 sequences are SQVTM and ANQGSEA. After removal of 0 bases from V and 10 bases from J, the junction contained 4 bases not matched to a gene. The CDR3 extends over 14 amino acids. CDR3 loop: CSVEELAGGDEQFF. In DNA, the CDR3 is TGCAGCGTTGAAGAACTAGCGGGAGGCGACGAGCAGTTCTTC.

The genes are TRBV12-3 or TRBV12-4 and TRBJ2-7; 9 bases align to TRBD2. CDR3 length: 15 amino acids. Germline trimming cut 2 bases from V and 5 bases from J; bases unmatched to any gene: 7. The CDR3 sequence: CASSLLAGGLNEQYF. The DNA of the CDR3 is TGTGCCAGCAGTTTACTGGCGGGAGGGCTTAACGAGCAGTACTTC.

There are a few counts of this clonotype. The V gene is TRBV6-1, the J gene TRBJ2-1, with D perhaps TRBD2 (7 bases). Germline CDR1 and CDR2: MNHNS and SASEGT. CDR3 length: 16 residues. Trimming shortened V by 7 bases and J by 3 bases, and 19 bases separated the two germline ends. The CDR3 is CASTPRLGGDYNEQFF. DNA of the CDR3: TGTGCCAGCACCCCCCGACTAGGGGGGGACTACAATGAGCAGTTCTTC.

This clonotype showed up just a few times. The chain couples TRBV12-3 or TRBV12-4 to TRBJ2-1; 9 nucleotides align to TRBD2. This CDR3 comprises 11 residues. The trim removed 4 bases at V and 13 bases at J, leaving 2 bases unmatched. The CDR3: CASSSGTSQFF. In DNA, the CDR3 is TGTGCCAGCAGTTCCGGGACTAGCCAGTTCTTC.

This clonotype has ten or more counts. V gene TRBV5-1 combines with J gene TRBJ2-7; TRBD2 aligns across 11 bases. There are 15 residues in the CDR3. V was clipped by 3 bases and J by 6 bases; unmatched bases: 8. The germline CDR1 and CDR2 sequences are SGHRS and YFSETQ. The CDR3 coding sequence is TGCGCCAGCAGCTCGACTAGCGGGGTAACGCCCGAGCAGTACTTC. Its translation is CASSSTSGVTPEQYF.

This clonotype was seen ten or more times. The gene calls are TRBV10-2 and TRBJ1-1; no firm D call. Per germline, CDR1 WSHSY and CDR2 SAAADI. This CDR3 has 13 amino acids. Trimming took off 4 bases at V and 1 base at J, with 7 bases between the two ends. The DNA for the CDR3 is TGCGCCAGCAGTGGGCAGACGAACACTGAAGCTTTCTTT. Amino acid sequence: CASSGQTNTEAFF.

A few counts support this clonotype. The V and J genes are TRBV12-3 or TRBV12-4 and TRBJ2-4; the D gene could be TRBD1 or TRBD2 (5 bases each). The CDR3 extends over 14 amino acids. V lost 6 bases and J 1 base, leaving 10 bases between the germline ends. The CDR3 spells CASSPWGAKNIQYF. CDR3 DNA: TGTGCCAGCAGCCCCTGGGGGGCCAAAAACATTCAGTACTTC.

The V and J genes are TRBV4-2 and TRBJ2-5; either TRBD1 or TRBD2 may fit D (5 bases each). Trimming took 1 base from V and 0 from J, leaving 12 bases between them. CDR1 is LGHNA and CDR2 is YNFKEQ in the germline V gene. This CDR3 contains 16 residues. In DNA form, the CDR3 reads TGTGCCAGCAGCCAAGCTACGGGACCATACCAAGAGACCCAGTACTTC. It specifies CASSQATGPYQETQYF.

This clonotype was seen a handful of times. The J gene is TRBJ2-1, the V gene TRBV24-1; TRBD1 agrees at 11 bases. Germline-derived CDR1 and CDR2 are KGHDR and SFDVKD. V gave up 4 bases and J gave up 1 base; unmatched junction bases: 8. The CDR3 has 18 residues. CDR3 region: CATSDSDRGRGSYNEQFF. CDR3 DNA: TGTGCCACCAGTGACTCGGACAGGGGGCGGGGATCCTACAATGAGCAGTTCTTC.

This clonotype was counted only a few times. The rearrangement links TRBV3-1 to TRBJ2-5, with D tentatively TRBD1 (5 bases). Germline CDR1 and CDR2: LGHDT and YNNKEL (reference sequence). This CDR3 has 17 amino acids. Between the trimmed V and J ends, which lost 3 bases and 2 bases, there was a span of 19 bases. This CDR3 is CASSHYGAGKGQETQYF. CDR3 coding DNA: TGTGCCAGCAGCCACTATGGGGCCGGAAAGGGTCAAGAGACCCAGTACTTC.

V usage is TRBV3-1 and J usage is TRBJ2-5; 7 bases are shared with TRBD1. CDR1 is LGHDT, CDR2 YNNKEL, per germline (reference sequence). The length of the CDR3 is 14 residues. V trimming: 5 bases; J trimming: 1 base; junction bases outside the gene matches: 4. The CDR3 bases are TGTGCCAGCAGCACGCGACAGGGCCAAGAGACCCAGTACTTC. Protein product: CASSTRQGQETQYF.

The CDR3 nucleotides are TGTGCCAGCACGCTTATAAGGGGGCAAGGAACAGATACGCAGTATTTT. Translating gives CASTLIRGQGTDTQYF. The chain couples TRBV11-2 to TRBJ2-3; 7 nucleotides line up with TRBD1. V shed 7 bases and J 3 bases; nucleotides not matched to a gene: 13. The CDR3 has 16 residues. Per the germline V gene, CDR1 is SGHAT and CDR2 is FQNNGV. The whole variable domain, filled in from reference TRBV11-2 and TRBJ2-3, reads EAGVAQSPRYKIIEKRQSVAFWCNPISGHATLYWYQQILGQGPKLLIQFQNNGVVDDSQLPKDRFSAERLKGVDSTLKIQPAKLEDSAVYLCASTLIRGQGTDTQYFGPGTRLTVL.

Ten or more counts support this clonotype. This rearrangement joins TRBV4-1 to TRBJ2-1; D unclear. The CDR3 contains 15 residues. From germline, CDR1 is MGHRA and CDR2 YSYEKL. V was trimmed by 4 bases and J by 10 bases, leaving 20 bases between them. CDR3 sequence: CASSPGRVQVVEQFF. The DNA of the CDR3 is TGCGCCAGCAGCCCCGGAAGGGTCCAGGTAGTAGAGCAGTTCTTC.

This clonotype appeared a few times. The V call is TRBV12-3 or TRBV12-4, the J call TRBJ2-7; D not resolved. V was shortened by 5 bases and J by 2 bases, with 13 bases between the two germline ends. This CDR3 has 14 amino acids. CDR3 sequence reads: CASSPPLMAYEQYF. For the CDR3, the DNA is TGTGCCAGCAGTCCGCCCCTGATGGCCTACGAGCAGTACTTC.

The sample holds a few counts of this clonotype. The CDR3 here is CASRDSLYNEQFF. The CDR3 nucleotides read TGTGCCAGCCGGGACAGCCTCTACAATGAGCAGTTCTTC. This sequence joins TRBV12-3 or TRBV12-4 and TRBJ2-1; 7 bases match TRBD1. The trim removed 8 bases at V and 3 bases at J, leaving 4 bases unmatched. The CDR3 loop spans 13 amino acids.